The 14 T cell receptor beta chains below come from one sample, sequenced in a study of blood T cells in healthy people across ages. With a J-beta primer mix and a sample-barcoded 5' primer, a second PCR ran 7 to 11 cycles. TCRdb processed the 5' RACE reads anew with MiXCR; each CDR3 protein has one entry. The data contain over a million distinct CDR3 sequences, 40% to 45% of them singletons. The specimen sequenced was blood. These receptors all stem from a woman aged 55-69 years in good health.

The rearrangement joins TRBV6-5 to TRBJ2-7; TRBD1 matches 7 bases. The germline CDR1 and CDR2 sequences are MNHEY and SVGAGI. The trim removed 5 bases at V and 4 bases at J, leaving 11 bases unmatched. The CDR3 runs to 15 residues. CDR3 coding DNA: TGTGCCAGCAGTGACCCGGGACAGTCGGAATACGAGCAGTACTTC. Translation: CASSDPGQSEYEQYF.

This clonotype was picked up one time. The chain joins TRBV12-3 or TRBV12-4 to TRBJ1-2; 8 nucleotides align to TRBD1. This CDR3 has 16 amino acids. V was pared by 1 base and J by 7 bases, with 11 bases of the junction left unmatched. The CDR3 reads CASSLGGRRGRSGYTF. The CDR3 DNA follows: TGTGCCAGCAGTTTAGGGGGGCGCAGGGGGCGGAGTGGCTACACCTTC.

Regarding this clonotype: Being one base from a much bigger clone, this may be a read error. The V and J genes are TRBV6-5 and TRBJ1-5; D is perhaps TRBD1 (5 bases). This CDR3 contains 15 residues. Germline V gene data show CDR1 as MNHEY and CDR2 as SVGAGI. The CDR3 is CANSARGRSGQPQHF. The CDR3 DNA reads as TGTGCCAACAGTGCCCGGGGCAGGTCTGGCCAGCCCCAGCATTTT.

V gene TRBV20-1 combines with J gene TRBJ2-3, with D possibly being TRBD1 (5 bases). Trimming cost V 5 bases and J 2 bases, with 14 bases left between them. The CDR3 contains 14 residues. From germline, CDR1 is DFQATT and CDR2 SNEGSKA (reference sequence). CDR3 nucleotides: TGCAGTGCTCTAACAGGAGTCACCACAGATACGCAGTATTTT. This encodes CSALTGVTTDTQYF.

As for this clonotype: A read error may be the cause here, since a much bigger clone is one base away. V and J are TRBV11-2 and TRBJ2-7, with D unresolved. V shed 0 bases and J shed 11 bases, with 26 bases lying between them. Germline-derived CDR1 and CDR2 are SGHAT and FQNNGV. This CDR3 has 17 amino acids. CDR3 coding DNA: TGTGCCAGCAGCTTAGACTACTCGCAGGTAGCACGAGAGACCAAGTACTTC. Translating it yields CASSLDYSQVARETKYF.

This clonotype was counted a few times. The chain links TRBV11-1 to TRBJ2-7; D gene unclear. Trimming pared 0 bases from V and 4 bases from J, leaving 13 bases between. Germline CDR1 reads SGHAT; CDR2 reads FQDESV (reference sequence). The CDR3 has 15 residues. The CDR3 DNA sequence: TGTGCCAGCAGCTTAGCGACGGGTCTTTTATACGAGCAGTACTTC. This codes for CASSLATGLLYEQYF. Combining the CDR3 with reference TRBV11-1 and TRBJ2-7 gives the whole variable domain EAEVAQSPRYKITEKSQAVAFWCDPISGHATLYWYRQILGQGPELLVQFQDESVVDDSQLPKDRFSAERLKGVDSTLKIQPAELGDSAMYLCASSLATGLLYEQYFGPGTRLTVT.

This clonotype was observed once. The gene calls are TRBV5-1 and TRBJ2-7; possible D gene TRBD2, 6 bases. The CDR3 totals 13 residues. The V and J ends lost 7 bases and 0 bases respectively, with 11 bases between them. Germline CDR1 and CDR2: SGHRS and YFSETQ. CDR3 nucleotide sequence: TGCGCCAGCCGGCCGGAGGGCTCCTACGAGCAGTACTTC. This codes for CASRPEGSYEQYF.

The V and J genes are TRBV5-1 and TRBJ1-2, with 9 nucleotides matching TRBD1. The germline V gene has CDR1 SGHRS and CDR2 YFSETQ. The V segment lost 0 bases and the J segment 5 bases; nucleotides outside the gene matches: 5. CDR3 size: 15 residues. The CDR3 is CASSLDTGGEYGYTF. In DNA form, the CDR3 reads TGCGCCAGCAGCTTGGATACAGGGGGCGAATATGGCTACACCTTC.

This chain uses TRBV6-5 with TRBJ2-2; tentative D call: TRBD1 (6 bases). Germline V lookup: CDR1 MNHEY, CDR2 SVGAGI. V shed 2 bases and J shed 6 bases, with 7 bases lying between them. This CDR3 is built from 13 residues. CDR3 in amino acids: CASSYTGSGELFF. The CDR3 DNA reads TGTGCCAGCAGTTACACAGGGTCCGGGGAGCTGTTTTTT.

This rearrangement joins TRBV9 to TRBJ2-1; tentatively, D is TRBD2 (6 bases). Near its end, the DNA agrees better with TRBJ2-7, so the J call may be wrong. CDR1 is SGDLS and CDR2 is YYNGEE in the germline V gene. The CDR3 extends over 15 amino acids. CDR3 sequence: CASSVGGNTYNEQYF. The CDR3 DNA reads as TGTGCCAGCAGCGTAGGCGGGAATACCTACAATGAGCAGTACTTC.

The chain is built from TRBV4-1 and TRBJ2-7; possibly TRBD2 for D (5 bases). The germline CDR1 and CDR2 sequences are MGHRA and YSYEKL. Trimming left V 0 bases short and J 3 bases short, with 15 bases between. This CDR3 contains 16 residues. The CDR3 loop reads CASSQDLAGDLYEQYF. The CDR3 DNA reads TGCGCCAGCAGCCAAGATCTAGCAGGTGACCTCTACGAGCAGTACTTC.

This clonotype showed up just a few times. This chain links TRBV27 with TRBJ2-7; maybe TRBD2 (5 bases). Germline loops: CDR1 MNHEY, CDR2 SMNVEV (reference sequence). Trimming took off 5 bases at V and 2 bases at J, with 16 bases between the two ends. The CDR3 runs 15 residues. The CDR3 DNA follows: TGTGCCAGCAGTCGACCAACCGACGGGGCCTACGAGCAGTACTTC. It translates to CASSRPTDGAYEQYF.

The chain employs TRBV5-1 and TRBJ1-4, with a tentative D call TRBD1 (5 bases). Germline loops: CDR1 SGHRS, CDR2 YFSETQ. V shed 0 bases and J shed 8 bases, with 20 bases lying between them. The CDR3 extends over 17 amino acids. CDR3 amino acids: CASSLAAVGGGREKLFF. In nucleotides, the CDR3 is TGCGCCAGCAGCTTGGCCGCCGTTGGGGGAGGTAGAGAAAAACTGTTTTTT.

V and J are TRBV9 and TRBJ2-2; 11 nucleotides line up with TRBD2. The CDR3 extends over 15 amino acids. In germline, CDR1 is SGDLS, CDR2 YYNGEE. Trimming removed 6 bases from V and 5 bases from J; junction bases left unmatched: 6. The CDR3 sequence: CASTRRLAGTGELFF. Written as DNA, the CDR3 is TGTGCCAGCACCAGAAGACTAGCGGGAACCGGGGAGCTGTTTTTT.